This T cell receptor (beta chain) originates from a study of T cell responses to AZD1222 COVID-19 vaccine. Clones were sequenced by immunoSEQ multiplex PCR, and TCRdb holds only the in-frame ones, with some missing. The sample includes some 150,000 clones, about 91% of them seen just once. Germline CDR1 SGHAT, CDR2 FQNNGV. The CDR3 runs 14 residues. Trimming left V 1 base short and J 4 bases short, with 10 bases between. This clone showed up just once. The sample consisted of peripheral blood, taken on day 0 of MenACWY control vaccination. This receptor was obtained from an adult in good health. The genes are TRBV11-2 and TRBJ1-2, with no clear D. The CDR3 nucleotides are TGTGCCAGCAGCTTAGTAGCGGCTTTCTATGGCTACACCTTC. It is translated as CASSLVAAFYGYTF.